The sequence of this T cell receptor (beta chain) was determined in a study of blood T cell repertoires in COVID-19. Overall study context: Collection of acute and convalescent COVID-19 samples took place in the United States, Italy and Spain. Nucleic acid was either cDNA or gDNA, and it came from T cells, B-cell-depleted T cells, or PBMCs.

V shed 4 bases and J 7 bases; nucleotides not matched to a gene: 5. From germline, CDR1 is SGHRS and CDR2 YFSETQ. The length of the CDR3 is 15 residues. Methods used by the authors: Cell counts per sample came from amplifying reference gene primers. Assay: immunoSEQ multiplex PCR; the TCRdb copy retains only in-frame clones and omits some. The V and J calls and clone size are taken from that table; D and trimming were inferred from the DNA. The sample carries about 100,000 clones, 70% to 90% recorded once. The chain employs TRBV5-1 and TRBJ1-4; TRBD1 matches 12 bases. The sequence was collected from a woman aged 55-69 years in a cohort sampled during active or convalescent COVID-19. Sample: peripheral blood. Written as DNA, the CDR3 is TGCGCCAGCAGCCCCGGGACAGGGGGCCCTGAAAAACTGTTTTTT. It specifies CASSPGTGGPEKLFF.